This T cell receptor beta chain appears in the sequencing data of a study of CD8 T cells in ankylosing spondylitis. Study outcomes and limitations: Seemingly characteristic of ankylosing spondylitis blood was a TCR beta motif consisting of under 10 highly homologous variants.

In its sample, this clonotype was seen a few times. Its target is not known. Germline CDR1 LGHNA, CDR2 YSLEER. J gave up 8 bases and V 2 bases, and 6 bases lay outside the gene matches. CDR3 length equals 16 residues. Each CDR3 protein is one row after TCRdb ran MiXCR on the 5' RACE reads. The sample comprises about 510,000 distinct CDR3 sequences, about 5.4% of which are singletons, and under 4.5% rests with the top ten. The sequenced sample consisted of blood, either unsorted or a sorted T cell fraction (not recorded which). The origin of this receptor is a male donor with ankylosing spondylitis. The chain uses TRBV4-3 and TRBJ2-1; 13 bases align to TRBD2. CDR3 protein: CASSQTSGRAGYEQFF. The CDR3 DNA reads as TGCGCCAGCAGCCAAACTAGCGGGAGGGCCGGGTATGAGCAGTTCTTC.